A selection of T cell receptor beta chains follows, all from one sample in a study of T cell changes during pregnancy in multiple sclerosis. Sequencing was performed with immunoSEQ multiplex PCR; in TCRdb, only in-frame clones are kept and a portion is missing. The repertoire consists of about 45,000 clones, with under 95% occurring once and the leading ten covering 0.52%. The sequenced sample was CD4+ T cells from peripheral blood mononuclear cells, obtained in the third trimester of pregnancy. Receptors were obtained from a female donor with multiple sclerosis, enrolled in a pregnancy study. The CDR3 runs from the conserved cysteine through the conserved F or W. Fields, in order: V gene, J gene, clone size, D gene, CDR3 DNA, CDR3 protein. A D gene is named only where the DNA matches it firmly. Only part of the rows carry a size: once, few, many, or a class if the clone is expanded.

TRBV7-9,TRBJ2-7,.,TRBD1,TGTGCCAGCAGCCCGCCGGGACAGAACTCCTACGAGCAGTACTTC,CASSPPGQNSYEQYF
TRBV6-6,TRBJ2-1,.,.,TGTGCCAGCAGTTACTCGAATCGGGTAGTCAATGAGCAGTTCTTC,CASSYSNRVVNEQFF
TRBV4-2,TRBJ2-6,.,.,TGTGCCAGCAGCCAAGAAGAGGGAGCTGGGGCCAACGTCCTGACTTTC,CASSQEEGAGANVLTF
TRBV6-1,TRBJ2-2,.,.,TGTGCCAGCAGTGCTCTGAGAAACACCGGGGAGCTGTTTTTT,CASSALRNTGELFF
TRBV28,TRBJ1-1,.,.,TGTGCCAGCAGTTTAATAAAGAACACTGAAGCTTTCTTT,CASSLIKNTEAFF
TRBV5-1,TRBJ2-1,.,.,TGCGCCAGCAGCTTGGGAGGCAGGGCCGAGCAGTTCTTC,CASSLGGRAEQFF
TRBV7-2,TRBJ1-1,.,.,TGTGCCAGCAGCTTACATCGGGCAGGGTTAAACACTGAAGCTTTCTTT,CASSLHRAGLNTEAFF
TRBV10-3,TRBJ2-2,.,.,TGTGCCATCAAGGGCAGGGACACCGGGGAGCTGTTTTTT,CAIKGRDTGELFF
TRBV4-3,TRBJ2-7,.,.,TGCGCCAGCAGCCAAGATAGAGCCCCGACCTACGAGCAGTACTTC,CASSQDRAPTYEQYF
TRBV5-4,TRBJ2-2,.,TRBD1,TGTGCCAGCAGCTTAGGGCAGGGGGCACCCGGGGAGCTGTTTTTT,CASSLGQGAPGELFF
TRBV6-1,TRBJ2-7,.,TRBD1,TGTGCCAGCAGTGTAGGGACAGGGTGGGAGCAGTACTTC,CASSVGTGWEQYF
TRBV27,TRBJ2-7,.,TRBD2,TGTGCCAGCAGTTTACGGACTAGCCAGAACGAGCAGTACTTC,CASSLRTSQNEQYF
TRBV7-9,TRBJ2-7,.,.,TGTGCCAGCTATGACTCGGCACAGGGATTCGAGCAGTACTTC,CASYDSAQGFEQYF
TRBV7-3,TRBJ2-7,few,TRBD1,TGTGCCAGCAGCCCGGGACAGGGGCCCTACGAGCAGTACTTC,CASSPGQGPYEQYF
TRBV7-2,TRBJ1-1,.,.,TGTGCCAGCAGCTCATTAGCGTCCAGGGGTGGCACTGAAGCTTTCTTT,CASSSLASRGGTEAFF
TRBV5-6,TRBJ2-4,.,TRBD2,TGTGCCAGCAGAAGGGCTAGCGGGCCCCTAGCCAAAAACATTCAGTACTTC,CASRRASGPLAKNIQYF
TRBV6-6,TRBJ1-5,once,TRBD1,TGTGCCAGCAGCCCTATGGACAGGGTCAATCAGCCCCAGCATTTT,CASSPMDRVNQPQHF
TRBV27,TRBJ2-3,.,TRBD2,TGTGCCAGCAGTCCCAGGAAACTAGCGGGAAGTTCAGATACGCAGTATTTT,CASSPRKLAGSSDTQYF
TRBV4-3,TRBJ2-1,.,TRBD2,TGCGCCAGCAGCCAAAGATGGGGACTAGCGGGACTCCGAACCTACAATGAGCAGTTCTTC,CASSQRWGLAGLRTYNEQFF
TRBV7-2,TRBJ2-2,.,TRBD2,TGTGCCAGCAGTTTCGGGAGGTCGGACACCGGGGAGCTGTTTTTT,CASSFGRSDTGELFF
TRBV13,TRBJ2-7,.,TRBD2,TGTGCCAGCAGCTTAACCTGGCCTCTAGCGGGGACCACCTACGAGCAGTACTTC,CASSLTWPLAGTTYEQYF
TRBV5-4,TRBJ2-7,.,.,TGTGCCAGCAGTTCAGCGGGCTCTCTAAGCTCCTACGAGCAGTACTTC,CASSSAGSLSSYEQYF
TRBV5-1,TRBJ2-1,.,TRBD1,TGCGCCAGCAGCAGGGAGGACAGGGTCCATGAGCAGTTCTTC,CASSREDRVHEQFF
TRBV28,TRBJ2-7,.,TRBD1,TGTGCCAGCAGTACTACAGGGGGCTTGGACGAGCAGTACTTC,CASSTTGGLDEQYF
TRBV9,TRBJ1-1,.,.,TGTGCCAGCAGCGCGACGGACAGCCTGGTGAACACTGAAGCTTTCTTT,CASSATDSLVNTEAFF
TRBV5-4,TRBJ2-3,.,.,TGTGCCAGCAGTGAGGGAGGGGGGATAGCAGATACGCAGTATTTT,CASSEGGGIADTQYF
TRBV18,TRBJ2-1,.,TRBD2,TGTGCCAGCTCACCACTCCAAGCGGGGGGTGGCCATGAGCAGTTCTTC,CASSPLQAGGGHEQFF
TRBV9,TRBJ1-5,.,TRBD1,TGTGCCAGCAGCGTAGAAACAGGGGGAGTGGGCAATCAGCCCCAGCATTTT,CASSVETGGVGNQPQHF
TRBV21-1,TRBJ2-3,.,.,TGTGCCAGCAGCCGACTAGAAGGGGGCACAGATACGCAGTATTTT,CASSRLEGGTDTQYF